A single sample gave rise to the 18 T cell receptor beta chains below, sequenced in a study of blood T cells in healthy people across ages. Through a sample-barcoded 5' primer and a J-beta primer mix, a second PCR was run for roughly 6 to 11 cycles. TCRdb reanalysed the 5' RACE reads using MiXCR and keeps one entry per CDR3 protein. The data contain around 1,500,000 distinct CDR3 sequences, under 30% of them singletons. What was sequenced was blood. The receptor set was obtained from a woman younger than 45 in good health.

This clonotype occurred a few times. The V call is TRBV20-1, the J call TRBJ2-3, with D hard to call. V lost 2 bases to trimming and J lost 10 bases, with 16 bases between them. CDR3 length: 13 residues. The germline V gene encodes CDR1 DFQATT and CDR2 SNEGSKA (reference sequence). Here the CDR3 DNA reads TGCAGTGCTAGATCGTACTCTAGGGTAGCGCAGTATTTT. Amino acids: CSARSYSRVAQYF.

V usage is TRBV5-1 and J usage is TRBJ1-5, with 8 bases aligning to TRBD1. This CDR3 spans 15 amino acids. Germline-derived CDR1 and CDR2 are SGHRS and YFSETQ. The junction had 4 bases not matched to a gene; V was cut back by 5 bases and J by 0 bases. The CDR3 is CASSSTGASNQPQHF. The DNA for the CDR3 is TGCGCCAGCAGTTCGACAGGGGCTAGCAATCAGCCCCAGCATTTT.

This chain uses TRBV20-1 with TRBJ2-3; TRBD2 is a possible D gene (5 bases). The CDR3 sequence is 15 residues long. Between the trimmed V and J ends, which lost 6 bases and 0 bases, there was a span of 16 bases. CDR1 DFQATT and CDR2 SNEGSKA come from the germline V gene (reference sequence). In DNA, the CDR3 is TGCAGTGCCGGGGAATGGGGTCCTAGCACAGATACGCAGTATTTT. Amino acid sequence: CSAGEWGPSTDTQYF.

As regards this clonotype: An end of the junction differs from the germline gene, which may be a read error. The gene calls are TRBV12-3 or TRBV12-4 and TRBJ2-7; 10 bases fit TRBD2. The CDR3 is made up of 15 amino acids. Here the CDR3 reads CASSRPLAGTYERYF. CDR3 in DNA: TGTGCCAGCAGTCGACCACTAGCGGGGACTTACGAGCGGTACTTC.

There are many counts of this clonotype. This chain connects TRBV28 to TRBJ1-5; D is unclear. Germline CDR1 is MDHEN and CDR2 is SYDVKM. The CDR3 contains 11 residues. V was trimmed by 4 bases and J by 9 bases, leaving 7 bases between them. The CDR3 reads CASSSRGPQHF. CDR3 DNA: TGTGCCAGCAGTTCCCGCGGGCCCCAGCATTTT.

Points on this clonotype: This may come from a read error, since a much larger clone is one base off. The chain has TRBV15 and TRBJ2-4; D remains ambiguous. The DNA matches TRBJ2-7 better at its end, which makes the J call doubtful. The CDR3 length is 14 residues. Looked up from germline, CDR1 is LNHNV and CDR2 is YYDKDF (reference sequence). In DNA, the CDR3 is TGTGCCACCAGCAGAGATCCTTTAGGAAGCGAGCAGTACTTC. It is translated as CATSRDPLGSEQYF.

This clonotype was observed a single time. This sequence joins TRBV3-1 and TRBJ2-7; TRBD1 matches at 10 bases. V dropped 4 bases and J dropped 7; count of bases not matched to a gene: 7. The CDR3 runs to 14 residues. Germline CDR1 and CDR2: LGHDT and YNNKEL (reference sequence). DNA for the CDR3: TGTGCCAGCAGCCCGGGACAGGGGTTGGAAGAGCAGTACTTC. The encoded protein is CASSPGQGLEEQYF.

There are many counts of this clonotype. The chain employs TRBV7-2 and TRBJ2-7; D possibly matches TRBD1 or TRBD2 (5 bases each). Germline V CDR1 and CDR2: SGHTA, FQGNSA. V was trimmed by 1 base and J by 3 bases, leaving 13 bases between them. The CDR3 sequence is 15 residues long. CDR3 sequence (DNA): TGTGCCAGCAGCTTAGGGATTGAGAGGGGCTACGAGCAGTACTTC. This translates into CASSLGIERGYEQYF.

The rearrangement links TRBV28 to TRBJ1-5; 7 bases are shared with TRBD1. The CDR3 is 13 residues long. CDR1 and CDR2 (germline): MDHEN, SYDVKM. V lost 9 bases to trimming and J lost 9 bases; unmatched junction nucleotides: 11. CDR3 sequence: CASTPGGSAPQHF. DNA for the CDR3: TGTGCCAGTACTCCAGGGGGTTCAGCGCCCCAGCATTTT.

The sample holds a few counts of this clonotype. For the CDR3, the DNA is TGTGCCAGCAGTTTATATCGGGCCTGGCGGGGGGTTGCAGATACGCAGTATTTT. This gives the protein CASSLYRAWRGVADTQYF. The genes are TRBV27 and TRBJ2-3, with 8 bases that match TRBD2. Trimming at V came to 1 base and at J to 4 bases, leaving 13 bases not matched to a gene. CDR1 is MNHEY and CDR2 is SMNVEV in the germline V gene (reference sequence). This CDR3 has 18 amino acids.

This clonotype was found a few times. Here the CDR3 reads CATSKTGVEDSYEQYF. CDR3 nucleotide sequence: TGTGCCACCAGCAAGACAGGGGTTGAGGACTCCTACGAGCAGTACTTC. The gene calls are TRBV15 and TRBJ2-7, with 8 positions matching TRBD1. In germline, CDR1 is LNHNV, CDR2 YYDKDF (reference sequence). With V trimmed by 4 bases and J by 0 bases, 8 bases remained unmatched. The CDR3 length is 16 residues.

With respect to this clonotype: A much larger clone is a single base away; this may be a read error. The CDR3 nucleotides read TGTGCCAGCAGCGTAGATGTAGTTCTCTCTGGGGCCAACGTCCGGACTTTC. Amino acids: CASSVDVVLSGANVRTF. V usage is TRBV9 and J usage is TRBJ2-6; possibly TRBD1 for D (5 bases). The CDR3 is 17 residues long. Germline CDR1 and CDR2: SGDLS and YYNGEE.

J is TRBJ1-5 and V is TRBV12-3 or TRBV12-4, with 7 nucleotides matching TRBD1. The CDR3 loop spans 15 amino acids. Trimming at V came to 6 bases and at J to 4 bases, leaving 9 bases not matched to a gene. The CDR3 sequence: CASSRDSLRNQPQHF. CDR3 DNA: TGTGCCAGCAGCAGGGACAGTCTTAGAAATCAGCCCCAGCATTTT.

V usage is TRBV5-1 and J usage is TRBJ2-7, with 8 bases identical to TRBD1. Germline V lookup: CDR1 SGHRS, CDR2 YFSETQ. The CDR3 spans 14 residues. The trim removed 4 bases at V and 6 bases at J, leaving 9 bases unmatched. The CDR3 sequence: CASSLGRGRLEQYF. The CDR3 nucleotides read TGCGCCAGCAGCCTCGGCAGGGGGCGCCTCGAGCAGTACTTC.

There are a few counts of this clonotype. The CDR3, as DNA: TGTGCCAGCAGTTACTCGGGCGGAGCTAACTATGGCTACACCTTC. Protein: CASSYSGGANYGYTF. V gene TRBV6-2 or TRBV6-3 combines with J gene TRBJ1-2; the D is unclear. V dropped 0 bases and J dropped 0 bases, with 8 bases sitting between them. From germline, CDR1 is MNHEY and CDR2 SVGEGT. CDR3 length: 15 residues.

About this clonotype itself: Possible read error: a much larger clone is one base away. The rearrangement uses TRBV20-1 and TRBJ2-3; D may be TRBD2 (6 bases). The V and J ends lost 3 bases and 0 bases respectively, with 13 bases between them. The CDR3 is 15 residues long. Germline V gene sequence: CDR1 DFQATT, CDR2 SNEGSKA (reference sequence). The CDR3 reads CSASLARVSTDTQYF. The CDR3 DNA is TGCAGTGCTAGTCTAGCGAGGGTGAGCACAGATACGCAGTATTTT.

This clonotype was seen many times. This rearrangement joins TRBV9 to TRBJ2-7; TRBD1 is a possible D gene (6 bases). The V gene lost 2 bases and the J gene lost 3 bases, with 9 bases spanning the gap. The CDR3 covers 13 residues. The germline V gene has CDR1 SGDLS and CDR2 YYNGEE. The CDR3: CASSVGQYYEQYF. As DNA, the CDR3 is TGTGCCAGCAGCGTCGGACAGTACTACGAGCAGTACTTC.

The chain couples TRBV5-1 to TRBJ2-2; TRBD1 matches 7 bases. V lost 4 bases, J lost 4 bases, and 7 bases stayed unmatched. The CDR3 covers 15 residues. In germline, CDR1 is SGHRS, CDR2 YFSETQ. This CDR3 is CASSLGTAGTGELFF. CDR3 DNA: TGCGCCAGCAGCCTAGGGACAGCAGGCACCGGGGAGCTGTTTTTT.